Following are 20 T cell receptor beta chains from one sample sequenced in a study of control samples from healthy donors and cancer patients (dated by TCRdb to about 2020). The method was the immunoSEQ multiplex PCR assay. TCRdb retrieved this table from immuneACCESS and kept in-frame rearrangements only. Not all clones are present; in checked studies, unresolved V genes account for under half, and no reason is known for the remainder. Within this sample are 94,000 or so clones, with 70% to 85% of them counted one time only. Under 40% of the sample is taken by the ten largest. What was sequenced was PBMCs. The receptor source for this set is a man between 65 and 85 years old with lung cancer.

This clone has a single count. The CDR3, as DNA: TGTGCTAGTGCTCCAGGGGGGCCGGGAACCTACGAGCAGTACTTC. This encodes CASAPGGPGTYEQYF. This chain joins TRBV12-5 and TRBJ2-7; D may be TRBD1 (7 bases). Per germline, CDR1 LGHNT and CDR2 FRNRAP. CDR3 length: 15 residues. V lost 7 bases and J 2 bases, leaving 18 bases between the germline ends.

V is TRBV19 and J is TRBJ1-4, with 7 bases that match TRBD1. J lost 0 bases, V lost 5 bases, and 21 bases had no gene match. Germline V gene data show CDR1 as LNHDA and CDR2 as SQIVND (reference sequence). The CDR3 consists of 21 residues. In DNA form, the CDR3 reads TGTGCCAGTAGTGGAGAGGGGGGACGGACAGGAGGACTTACAACTAATGAAAAACTGTTTTTT. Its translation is CASSGEGGRTGGLTTNEKLFF. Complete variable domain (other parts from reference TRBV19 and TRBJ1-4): DGGITQSPKYLFRKEGQNVTLSCEQNLNHDAMYWYRQDPGQGLRLIYYSQIVNDFQKGDIAEGYSVSREKKESFPLTVTSAQKNPTAFYLCASSGEGGRTGGLTTNEKLFFGSGTQLSVL.

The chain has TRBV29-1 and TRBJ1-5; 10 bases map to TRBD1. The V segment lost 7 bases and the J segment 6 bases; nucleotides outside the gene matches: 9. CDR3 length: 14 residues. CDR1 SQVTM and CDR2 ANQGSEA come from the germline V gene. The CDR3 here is CSAATGTGAQPQHF. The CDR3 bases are TGCAGCGCCGCCACCGGGACAGGGGCTCAGCCCCAGCATTTT.

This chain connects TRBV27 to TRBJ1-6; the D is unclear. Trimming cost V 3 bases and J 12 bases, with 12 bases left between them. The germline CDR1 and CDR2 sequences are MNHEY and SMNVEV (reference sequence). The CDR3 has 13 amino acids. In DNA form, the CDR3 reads TGTGCCAGCAGTTTCGGTGCAACCCTACCCCTCCACTTT. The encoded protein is CASSFGATLPLHF.

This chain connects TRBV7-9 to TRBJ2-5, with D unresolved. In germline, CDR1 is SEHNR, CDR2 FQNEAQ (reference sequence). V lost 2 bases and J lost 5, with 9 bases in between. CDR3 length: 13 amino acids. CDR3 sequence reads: CASSLRPVETQYF. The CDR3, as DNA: TGTGCCAGCAGCTTAAGGCCGGTCGAGACCCAGTACTTC.

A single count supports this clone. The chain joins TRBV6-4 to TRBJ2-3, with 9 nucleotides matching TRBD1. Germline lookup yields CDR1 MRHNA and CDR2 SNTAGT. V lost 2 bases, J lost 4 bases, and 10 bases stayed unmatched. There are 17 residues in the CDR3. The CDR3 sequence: CASSDGNRGLDADTQYF. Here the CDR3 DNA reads TGTGCCAGCAGTGACGGAAACAGGGGGCTGGACGCAGATACGCAGTATTTT.

The CDR3, as DNA: TGTGCCAGCAGCGTAGTTACGGGGCGGGGGAACACCGGGGAGCTGTTTTTT. Translating it yields CASSVVTGRGNTGELFF. The rearrangement uses TRBV9 and TRBJ2-2; weak D call: TRBD2 (6 bases). V lost 0 bases, J lost 1 base, and 13 bases lay in between. This CDR3 is 17 amino acids long. Germline CDR1 and CDR2: SGDLS and YYNGEE.

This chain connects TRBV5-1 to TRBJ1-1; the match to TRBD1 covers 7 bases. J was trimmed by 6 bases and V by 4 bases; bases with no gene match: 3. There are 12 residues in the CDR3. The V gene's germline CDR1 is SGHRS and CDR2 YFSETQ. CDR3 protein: CASSVDRAEAFF. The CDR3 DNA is TGCGCCAGCAGCGTTGACAGGGCTGAAGCTTTCTTT.

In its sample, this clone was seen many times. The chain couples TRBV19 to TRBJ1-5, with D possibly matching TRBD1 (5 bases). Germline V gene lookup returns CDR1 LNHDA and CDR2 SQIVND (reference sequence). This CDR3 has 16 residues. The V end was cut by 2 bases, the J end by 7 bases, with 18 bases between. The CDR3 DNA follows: TGTGCCAGTAGTATAATCGGTCTCGGGGGGAAACAGCCCCAGCATTTT. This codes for CASSIIGLGGKQPQHF.

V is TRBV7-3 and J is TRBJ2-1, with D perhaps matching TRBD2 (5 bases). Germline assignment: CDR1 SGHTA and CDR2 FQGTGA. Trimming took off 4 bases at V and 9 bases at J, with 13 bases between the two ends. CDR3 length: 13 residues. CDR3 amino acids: CASSSPPTSEQFF. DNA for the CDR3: TGTGCCAGCAGCTCCCCCCCCACTAGTGAGCAGTTCTTC. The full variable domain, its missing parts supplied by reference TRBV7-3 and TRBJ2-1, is GAGVSQTPSNKVTEKGKYVELRCDPISGHTALYWYRQSLGQGPEFLIYFQGTGAADDSGLPNDRFFAVRPEGSVSTLKIQRTERGDSAVYLCASSSPPTSEQFFGPGTRLTVL.

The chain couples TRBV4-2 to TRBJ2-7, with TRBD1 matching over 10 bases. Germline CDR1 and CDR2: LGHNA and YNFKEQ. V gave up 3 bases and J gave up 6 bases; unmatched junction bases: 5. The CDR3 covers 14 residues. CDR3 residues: CASSQPGQGPEQYF. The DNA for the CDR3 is TGTGCCAGCAGCCAGCCGGGACAGGGGCCCGAGCAGTACTTC.

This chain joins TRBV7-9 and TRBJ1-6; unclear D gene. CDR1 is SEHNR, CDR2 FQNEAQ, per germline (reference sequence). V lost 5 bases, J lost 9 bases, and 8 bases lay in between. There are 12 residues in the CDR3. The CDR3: CASSKDSSPLHF. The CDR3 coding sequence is TGTGCCAGCAGCAAGGACTCTTCACCCCTCCACTTT.

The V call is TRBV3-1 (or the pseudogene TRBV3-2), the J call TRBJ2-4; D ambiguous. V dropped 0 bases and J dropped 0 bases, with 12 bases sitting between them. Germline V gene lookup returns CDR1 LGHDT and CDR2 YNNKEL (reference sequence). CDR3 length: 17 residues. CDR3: CASSQESVAVAKNIQYF. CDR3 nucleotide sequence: TGTGCCAGCAGCCAAGAAAGCGTGGCAGTAGCCAAAAACATTCAGTACTTC.

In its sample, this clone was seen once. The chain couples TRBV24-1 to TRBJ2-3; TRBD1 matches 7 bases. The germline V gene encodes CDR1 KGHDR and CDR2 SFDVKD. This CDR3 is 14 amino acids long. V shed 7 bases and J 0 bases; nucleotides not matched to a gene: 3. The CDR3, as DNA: TGTGCCACCAGGGGGACAGCTAGCACAGATACGCAGTATTTT. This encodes CATRGTASTDTQYF.

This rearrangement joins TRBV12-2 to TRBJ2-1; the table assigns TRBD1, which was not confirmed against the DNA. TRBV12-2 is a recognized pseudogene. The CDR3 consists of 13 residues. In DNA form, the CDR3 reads TGTGCAAGTCGCAAAACACAGGGGTTAGAGCAGTTCTTC. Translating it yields CASRKTQGLEQFF.

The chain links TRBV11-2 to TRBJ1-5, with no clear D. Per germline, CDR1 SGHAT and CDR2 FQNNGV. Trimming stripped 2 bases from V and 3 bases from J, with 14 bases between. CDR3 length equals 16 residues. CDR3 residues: CASSLWAGVLNQPQHF. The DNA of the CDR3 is TGTGCCAGCAGCTTATGGGCCGGTGTACTCAATCAGCCCCAGCATTTT.

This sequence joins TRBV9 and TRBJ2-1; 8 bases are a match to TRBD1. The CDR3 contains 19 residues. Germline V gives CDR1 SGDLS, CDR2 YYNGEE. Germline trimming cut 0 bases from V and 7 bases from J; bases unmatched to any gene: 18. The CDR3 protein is CASSVVALGPDRVTNEQFF. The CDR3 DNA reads TGTGCCAGCAGCGTAGTAGCATTGGGACCGGACAGGGTCACGAATGAGCAGTTCTTC.

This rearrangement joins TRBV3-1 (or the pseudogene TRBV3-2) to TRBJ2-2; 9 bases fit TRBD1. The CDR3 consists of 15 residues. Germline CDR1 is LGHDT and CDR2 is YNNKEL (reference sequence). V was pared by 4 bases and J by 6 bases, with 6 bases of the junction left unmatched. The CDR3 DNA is TGTGCCAGCAGCCTCATGAGACAGGGGGCCGGGGAGCTGTTTTTT. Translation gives CASSLMRQGAGELFF.

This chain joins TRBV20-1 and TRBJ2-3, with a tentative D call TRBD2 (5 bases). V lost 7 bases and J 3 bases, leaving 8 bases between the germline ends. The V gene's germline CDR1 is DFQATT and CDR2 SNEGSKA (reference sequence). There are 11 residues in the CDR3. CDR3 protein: CSVLATDTQYF. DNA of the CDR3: TGCAGTGTTCTAGCAACAGATACGCAGTATTTT.

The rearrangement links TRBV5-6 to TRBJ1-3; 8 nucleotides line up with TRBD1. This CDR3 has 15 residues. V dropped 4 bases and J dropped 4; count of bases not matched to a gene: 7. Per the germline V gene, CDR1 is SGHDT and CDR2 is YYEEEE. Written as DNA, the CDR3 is TGTGCCAGCAGCAGCCCCGGGACAGGAGGAAACACCATATATTTT. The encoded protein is CASSSPGTGGNTIYF.